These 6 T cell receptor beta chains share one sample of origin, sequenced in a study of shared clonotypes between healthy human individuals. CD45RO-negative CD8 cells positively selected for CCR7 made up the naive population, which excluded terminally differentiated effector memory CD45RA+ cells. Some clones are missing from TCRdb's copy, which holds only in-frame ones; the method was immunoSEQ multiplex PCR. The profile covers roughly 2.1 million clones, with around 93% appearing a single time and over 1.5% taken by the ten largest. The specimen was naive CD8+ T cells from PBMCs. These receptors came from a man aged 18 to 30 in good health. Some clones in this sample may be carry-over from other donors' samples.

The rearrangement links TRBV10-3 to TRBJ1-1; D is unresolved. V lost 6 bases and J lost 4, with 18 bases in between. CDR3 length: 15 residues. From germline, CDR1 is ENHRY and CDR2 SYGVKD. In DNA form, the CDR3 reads TGTGCCATCAGCCCCGAGGACGATTGGGGCACTGAAGCTTTCTTT. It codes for CAISPEDDWGTEAFF.

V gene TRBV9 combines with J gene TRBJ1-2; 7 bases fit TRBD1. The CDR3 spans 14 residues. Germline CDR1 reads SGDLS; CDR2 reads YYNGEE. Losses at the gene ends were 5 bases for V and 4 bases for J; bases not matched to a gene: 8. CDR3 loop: CASRAGGIFYGYTF. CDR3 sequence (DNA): TGTGCCAGCAGGGCAGGGGGTATTTTCTATGGCTACACCTTC.

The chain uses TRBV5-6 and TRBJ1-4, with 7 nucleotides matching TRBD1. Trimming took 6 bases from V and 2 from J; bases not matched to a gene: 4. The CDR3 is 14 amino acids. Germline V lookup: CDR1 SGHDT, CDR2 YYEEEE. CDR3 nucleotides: TGTGCCAGCACAATAGGGGGCACTAATGAAAAACTGTTTTTT. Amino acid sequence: CASTIGGTNEKLFF.

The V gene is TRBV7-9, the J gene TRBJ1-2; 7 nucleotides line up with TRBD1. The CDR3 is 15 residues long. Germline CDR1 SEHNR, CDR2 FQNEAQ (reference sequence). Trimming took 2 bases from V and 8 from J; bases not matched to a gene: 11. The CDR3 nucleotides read TGTGCCAGCAGCTTATCGGGACAGACCTTTAGGGGCTACACCTTC. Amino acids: CASSLSGQTFRGYTF.

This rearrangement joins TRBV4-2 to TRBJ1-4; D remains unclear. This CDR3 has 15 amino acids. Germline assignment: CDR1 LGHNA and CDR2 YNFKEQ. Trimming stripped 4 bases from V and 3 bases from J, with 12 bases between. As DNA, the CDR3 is TGTGCCAGCAGCCTACTACCGGCCGCTAATGAAAAACTGTTTTTT. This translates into CASSLLPAANEKLFF.

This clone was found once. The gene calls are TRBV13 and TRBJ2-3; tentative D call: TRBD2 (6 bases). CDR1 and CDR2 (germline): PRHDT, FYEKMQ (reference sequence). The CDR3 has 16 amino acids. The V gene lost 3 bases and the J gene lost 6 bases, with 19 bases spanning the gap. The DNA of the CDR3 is TGTGCCAGCAGCTTGAGGCTGGGACTCCCCCTTGATACGCAGTATTTT. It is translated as CASSLRLGLPLDTQYF.